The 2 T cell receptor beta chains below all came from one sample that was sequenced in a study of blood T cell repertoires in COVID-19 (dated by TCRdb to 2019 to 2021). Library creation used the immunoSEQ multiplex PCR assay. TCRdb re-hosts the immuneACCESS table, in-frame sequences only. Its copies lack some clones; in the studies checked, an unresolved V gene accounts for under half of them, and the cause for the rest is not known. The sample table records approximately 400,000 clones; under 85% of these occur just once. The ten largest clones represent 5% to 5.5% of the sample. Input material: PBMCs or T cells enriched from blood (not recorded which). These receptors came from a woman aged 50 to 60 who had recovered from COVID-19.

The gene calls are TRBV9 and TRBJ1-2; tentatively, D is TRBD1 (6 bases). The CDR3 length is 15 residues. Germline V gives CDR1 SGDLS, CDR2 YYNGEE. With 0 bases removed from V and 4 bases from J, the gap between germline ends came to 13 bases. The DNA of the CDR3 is TGTGCCAGCAGCGTAGAGGGCAGGGGAGCCTATGGCTACACCTTC. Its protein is CASSVEGRGAYGYTF.

The CDR3 region is CASSITSGGARSKTQYF. CDR3 DNA sequence: TGTGCCAGCAGCATAACTAGCGGGGGGGCAAGGTCGAAGACCCAGTACTTC. The chain joins TRBV3-1 (or the pseudogene TRBV3-2) to TRBJ2-5; 13 bases fit TRBD2. This CDR3 is built from 17 residues. With 5 bases clipped from V and 6 bases from J, the junction kept 12 bases outside the gene matches. Germline loops: CDR1 LGHDT, CDR2 YNNKEL (reference sequence).